Listed below are T cell receptor beta chains from one sample, sequenced in a study of CD8 T cells in Susac syndrome. TCRdb ran MiXCR on the immunoSEQ multiplex PCR reads and lists one entry per CDR3 protein. The table shows over 350,000 distinct CDR3 sequences, with around 85% occurring only once. Material for sequencing was CD8+ T cells from PBMCs. Receptors originate from a human donor with multiple sclerosis. The CDR3 runs from the conserved cysteine through the conserved F or W. Each record gives: D gene, J gene, V gene, clone size, CDR3 length, CDR3 DNA, CDR3 protein. The D gene is left open where the match is weak. Clone sizes are given selectively: once, few, many, or a class where the clone is expanded.

.,TRBJ1-4,TRBV2,.,15,TGTGCCAGCAGTGAAAGGAGGTCCTTAGGCGAAAAACTGTTTTTT,CASSERRSLGEKLFF
.,TRBJ1-1,TRBV19,.,13,TGTGCCAGTAAAGATTTTATGAACACTGAAGCTTTCTTT,CASKDFMNTEAFF
.,TRBJ1-2,TRBV20-1,.,17,TGCAGTGCTAGAGATCGGGAGGAAGTATGGGAGGGTTATGGCTACACCTTC,CSARDREEVWEGYGYTF
.,TRBJ1-1,TRBV7-9,.,12,TGTGCCAGCACCCAGCTGGGAGGCTTCGCTTTCTTT,CASTQLGGFAFF
.,TRBJ2-6,TRBV20-1,.,14,TGCAGTGCTGGGCCTAGTTCTGGGGCCAACGTCCTGACTTTC,CSAGPSSGANVLTF
.,TRBJ1-1,TRBV6-7,.,15,TGTGCCAGCAGTTTCGGGTCCCCCACGAACACTGAAGCTTTCTTT,CASSFGSPTNTEAFF
TRBD2,TRBJ2-7,TRBV10-3,few,14,TGTGCCATCAGTGGGCGAGGGGAGGGCTACGAGCAGTACTTC,CAISGRGEGYEQYF
TRBD2,TRBJ2-3,TRBV9,once,15,TGTGCCAGCAGCGTCCGGACTAGCGGCACAGATACGCAGTATTTT,CASSVRTSGTDTQYF
.,TRBJ2-5,TRBV20-1,.,15,TGCAGTGCTAGAGATCCAATTGGGGGGATGGGGACCCAGTACTTC,CSARDPIGGMGTQYF
TRBD1,TRBJ2-5,TRBV27,.,13,TGTGCCACCGCGACGGGACAGGGGGGGACCCAGTACTTC,CATATGQGGTQYF
.,TRBJ2-4,TRBV12-3/TRBV12-4,.,12,TGTGCCAGCAGTTCAGGGGATTGGGTTCAGTACTTC,CASSSGDWVQYF
.,TRBJ2-7,TRBV27,.,13,TGTGCCAGCGGATACAGCCAGACCTACGAGCAGTACTTC,CASGYSQTYEQYF
.,TRBJ1-1,TRBV27,.,13,TGTGCCAGCAGTTTATCTAGGCAGGTTGAAGCTTTCTTT,CASSLSRQVEAFF
.,TRBJ1-2,TRBV4-1,.,13,TGCGCCAGCAGCCAAGTATTAAACTATGGCTACACCTTC,CASSQVLNYGYTF
TRBD1,TRBJ1-5,TRBV5-5,.,18,TGTGCCAGCAGCTCACGCGCTTCGACAGGGTACGGCAATCAGCCCCAGCATTTT,CASSSRASTGYGNQPQHF
TRBD1,TRBJ2-2,TRBV12-3/TRBV12-4,.,14,TGTGCCGGAAGACAGGGGCCGAAGGCCGGGGAGCTGTTTTTT,CAGRQGPKAGELFF
TRBD2,TRBJ2-3,TRBV30,.,13,TGTGCCTGGAATAGCGGGGGGCCAGATACGCAGTATTTT,CAWNSGGPDTQYF
TRBD2,TRBJ2-5,TRBV11-1,.,14,TGTGCCAGCAGCCGGGACTACTACCAAGAGACCCAGTACTTC,CASSRDYYQETQYF
TRBD1,TRBJ2-7,TRBV5-4,few,15,TGTGCCAGCAGTTTCATCGGGACAGCAAACTACGAGCAGTACTTC,CASSFIGTANYEQYF
TRBD1,TRBJ1-2,TRBV29-1,.,13,TGCAGCGTGCGGACAGGGGACAGCTATGGCTACACCTTC,CSVRTGDSYGYTF
.,TRBJ1-2,TRBV5-4,.,14,TGTGCCAGCAGCTTGGAAGTAGGGAACTATGGCTACACCTTC,CASSLEVGNYGYTF
TRBD2,TRBJ2-7,TRBV20-1,.,14,TGCAGTGCTTCCGGGACTAGTCGTTCCTACGAGCAGTACTTC,CSASGTSRSYEQYF
TRBD2,TRBJ2-1,TRBV10-2,.,14,TGCGCCACAGAGCGGGAGGGGTCCTACAATGAGCAGTTCTTC,CATEREGSYNEQFF
TRBD2,TRBJ2-2,TRBV6-5,.,21,TGTGCCAGCAGTTACTCGATAATAGCGGGGACTTTCCGTGCGAACACCGGGGAGCTGTTTTTT,CASSYSIIAGTFRANTGELFF
TRBD1,TRBJ2-2,TRBV6-6,.,16,TGTGCCAGCAGTTACTTGGGGCAGGGGGTCGCCGGGGAGCTGTTTTTT,CASSYLGQGVAGELFF
.,TRBJ2-5,TRBV7-8,.,12,TGTGCCAGCAACATGACAGAAGAGACCCAGTACTTC,CASNMTEETQYF
.,TRBJ1-3,TRBV10-3,.,16,TGTGCCATCAGTGAGGCGGGACGTATCTCTGGAAACACCATATATTTT,CAISEAGRISGNTIYF
.,TRBJ1-1,TRBV27,once,16,TGTGCCAGCAGTCCTCTGTTGGGGACGGGGAACACTGAAGCTTTCTTT,CASSPLLGTGNTEAFF